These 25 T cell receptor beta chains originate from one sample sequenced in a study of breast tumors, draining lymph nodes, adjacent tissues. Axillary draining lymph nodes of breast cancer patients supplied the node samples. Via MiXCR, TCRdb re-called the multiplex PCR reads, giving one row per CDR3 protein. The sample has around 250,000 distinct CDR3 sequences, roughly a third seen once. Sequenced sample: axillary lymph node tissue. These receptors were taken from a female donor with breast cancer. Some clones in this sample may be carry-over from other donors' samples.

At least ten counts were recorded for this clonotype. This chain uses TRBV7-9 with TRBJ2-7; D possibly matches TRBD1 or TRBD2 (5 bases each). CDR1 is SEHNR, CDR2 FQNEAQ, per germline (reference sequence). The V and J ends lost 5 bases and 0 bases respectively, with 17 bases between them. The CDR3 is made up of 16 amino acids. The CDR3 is CASSPPPGRSSYEQYF. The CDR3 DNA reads TGTGCCAGCAGCCCACCCCCGGGACGCAGCTCCTACGAGCAGTACTTC.

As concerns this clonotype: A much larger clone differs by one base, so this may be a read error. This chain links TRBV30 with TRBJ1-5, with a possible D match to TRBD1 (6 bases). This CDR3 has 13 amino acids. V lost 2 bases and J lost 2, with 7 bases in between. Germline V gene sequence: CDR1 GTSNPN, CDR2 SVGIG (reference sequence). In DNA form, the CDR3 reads TGTGCCTGGAGTAGACAGGGCAATCAGCCCCAGCATTTT. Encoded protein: CAWSRQGNQPQHF.

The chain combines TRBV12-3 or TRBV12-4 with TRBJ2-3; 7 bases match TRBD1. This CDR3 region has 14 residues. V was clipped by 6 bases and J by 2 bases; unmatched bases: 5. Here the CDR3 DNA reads TGTGCCAGCAGCCCGGACAGGCACACAGATACGCAGTATTTT. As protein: CASSPDRHTDTQYF.

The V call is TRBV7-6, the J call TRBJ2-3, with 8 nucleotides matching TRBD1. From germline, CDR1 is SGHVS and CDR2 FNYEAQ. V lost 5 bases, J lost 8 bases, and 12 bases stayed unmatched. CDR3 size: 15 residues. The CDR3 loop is CASSTRQGLGGTQYF. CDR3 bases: TGTGCCAGCAGCACTCGACAGGGGCTGGGAGGTACGCAGTATTTT.

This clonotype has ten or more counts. This chain's CDR3 is CASSLDVQSTDTQYF. The DNA of the CDR3 is TGTGCCAGCAGTTTGGACGTACAGTCCACAGATACGCAGTATTTT. The chain recombines TRBV12-3 or TRBV12-4 with TRBJ2-3, with unresolved D. This CDR3 region has 15 residues. V was trimmed by 3 bases and J by 2 bases, leaving 12 bases between them.

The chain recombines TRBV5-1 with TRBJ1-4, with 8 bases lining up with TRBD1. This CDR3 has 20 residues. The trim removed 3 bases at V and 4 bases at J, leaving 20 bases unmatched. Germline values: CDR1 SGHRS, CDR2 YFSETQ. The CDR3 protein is CASSWRASGDRRFYNEKLFF. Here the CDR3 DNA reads TGCGCCAGCAGCTGGCGGGCTAGCGGGGACAGGAGGTTTTATAATGAAAAACTGTTTTTT.

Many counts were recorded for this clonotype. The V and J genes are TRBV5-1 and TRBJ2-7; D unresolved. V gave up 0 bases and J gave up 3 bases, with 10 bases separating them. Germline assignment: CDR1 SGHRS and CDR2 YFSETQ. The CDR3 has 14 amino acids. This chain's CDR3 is CASSLGADYYEQYF. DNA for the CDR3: TGCGCCAGCAGCTTGGGGGCCGATTACTACGAGCAGTACTTC.

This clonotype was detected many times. In nucleotides, the CDR3 is TGCGCCAGCAGCCGGGGGGGGAACACAGATACGCAGTATTTT. It translates to CASSRGGNTDTQYF. V usage is TRBV5-1 and J usage is TRBJ2-3, with 8 bases matching TRBD2. The ends lost 4 bases at V and 2 bases at J; junction bases unmatched: 3. Germline loops: CDR1 SGHRS, CDR2 YFSETQ. CDR3 length: 14 amino acids.

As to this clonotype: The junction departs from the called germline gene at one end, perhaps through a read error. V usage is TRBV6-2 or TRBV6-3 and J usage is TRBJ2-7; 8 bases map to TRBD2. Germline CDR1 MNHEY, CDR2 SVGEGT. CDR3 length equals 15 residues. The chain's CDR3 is CASSHSGLGSYEQYF. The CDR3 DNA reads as TGTGCCAGCAGTCACTCGGGACTAGGATCCTACGAGCAGTACTTC.

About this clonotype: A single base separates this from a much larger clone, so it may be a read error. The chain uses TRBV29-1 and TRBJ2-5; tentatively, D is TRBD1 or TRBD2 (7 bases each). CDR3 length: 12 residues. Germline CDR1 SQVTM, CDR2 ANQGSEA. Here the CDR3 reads CSVVQGGETRYF. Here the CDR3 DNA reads TGCAGCGTTGTGCAGGGGGGGGAGACCCGGTACTTC.

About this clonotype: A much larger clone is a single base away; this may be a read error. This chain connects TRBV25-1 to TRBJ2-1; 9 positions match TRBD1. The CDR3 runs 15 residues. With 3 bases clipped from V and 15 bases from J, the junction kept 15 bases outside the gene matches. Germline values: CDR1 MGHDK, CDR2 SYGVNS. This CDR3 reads CASSDARTGDTIRFF. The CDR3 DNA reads TGTGCCAGCAGTGATGCCAGGACAGGGGATACAATCCGGTTCTTC.

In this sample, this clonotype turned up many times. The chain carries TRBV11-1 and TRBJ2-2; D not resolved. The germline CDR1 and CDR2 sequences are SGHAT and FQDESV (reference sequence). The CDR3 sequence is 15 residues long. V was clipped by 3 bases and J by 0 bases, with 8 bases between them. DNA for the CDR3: TGTGCCAGCAGCTTCATGGGTACGAACACCGGGGAGCTGTTTTTT. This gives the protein CASSFMGTNTGELFF.

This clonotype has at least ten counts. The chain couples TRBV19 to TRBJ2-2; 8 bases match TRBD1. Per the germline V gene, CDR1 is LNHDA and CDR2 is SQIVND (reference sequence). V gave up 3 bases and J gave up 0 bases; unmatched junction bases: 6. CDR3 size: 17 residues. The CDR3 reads CASSIRQGHANTGELFF. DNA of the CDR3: TGTGCCAGTAGTATCAGACAGGGGCACGCGAACACCGGGGAGCTGTTTTTT.

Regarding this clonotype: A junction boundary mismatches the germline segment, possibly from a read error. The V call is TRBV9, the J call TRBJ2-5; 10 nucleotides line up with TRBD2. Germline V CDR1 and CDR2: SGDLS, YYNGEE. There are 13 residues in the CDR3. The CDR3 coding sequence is TGTGCCAGTAGCGGGAGGCCCCAAGAGACCCAGTACTTC. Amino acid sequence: CASSGRPQETQYF.

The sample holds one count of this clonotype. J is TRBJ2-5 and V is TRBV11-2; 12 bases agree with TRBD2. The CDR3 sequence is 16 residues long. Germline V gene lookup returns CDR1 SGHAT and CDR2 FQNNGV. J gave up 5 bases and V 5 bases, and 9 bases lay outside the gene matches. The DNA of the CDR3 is TGTGCCAGCAGCCTACTAGCGGGAGGACACCGGGAGACCCAGTACTTC. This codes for CASSLLAGGHRETQYF.

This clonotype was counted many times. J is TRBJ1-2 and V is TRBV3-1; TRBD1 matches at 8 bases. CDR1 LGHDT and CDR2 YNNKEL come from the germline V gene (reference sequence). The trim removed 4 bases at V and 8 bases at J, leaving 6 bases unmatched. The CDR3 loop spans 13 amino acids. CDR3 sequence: CASSRGQGGGYTF. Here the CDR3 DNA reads TGTGCCAGCAGCCGTGGACAGGGCGGCGGCTACACCTTC.

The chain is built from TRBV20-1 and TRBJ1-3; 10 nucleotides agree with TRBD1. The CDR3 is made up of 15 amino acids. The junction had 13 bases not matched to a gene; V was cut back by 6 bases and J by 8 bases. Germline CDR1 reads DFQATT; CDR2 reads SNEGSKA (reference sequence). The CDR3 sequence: CSASKTGGYGYTIYF. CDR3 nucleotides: TGCAGTGCCTCTAAGACAGGGGGCTATGGCTACACCATATATTTT.

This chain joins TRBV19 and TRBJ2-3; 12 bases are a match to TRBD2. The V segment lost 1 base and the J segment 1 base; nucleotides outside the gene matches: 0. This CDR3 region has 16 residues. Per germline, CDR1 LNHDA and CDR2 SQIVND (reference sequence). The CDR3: CASSIGLAGGTDTQYF. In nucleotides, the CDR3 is TGTGCCAGTAGTATAGGACTAGCGGGAGGCACAGATACGCAGTATTTT.

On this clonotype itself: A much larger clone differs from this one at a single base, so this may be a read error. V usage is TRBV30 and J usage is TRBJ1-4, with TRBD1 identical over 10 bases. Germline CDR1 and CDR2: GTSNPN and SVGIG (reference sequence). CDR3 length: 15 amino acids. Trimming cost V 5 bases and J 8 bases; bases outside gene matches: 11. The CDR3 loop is CAWSTGTGVGEKLFF. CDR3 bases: TGTGCCTGGTCCACCGGGACAGGGGTGGGAGAAAAACTGTTTTTT.

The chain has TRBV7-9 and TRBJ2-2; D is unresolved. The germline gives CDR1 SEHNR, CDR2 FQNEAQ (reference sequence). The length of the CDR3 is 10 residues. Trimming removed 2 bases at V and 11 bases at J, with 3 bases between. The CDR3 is CASSLLELFF. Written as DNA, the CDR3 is TGTGCCAGCAGCTTACTTGAGCTGTTTTTT.

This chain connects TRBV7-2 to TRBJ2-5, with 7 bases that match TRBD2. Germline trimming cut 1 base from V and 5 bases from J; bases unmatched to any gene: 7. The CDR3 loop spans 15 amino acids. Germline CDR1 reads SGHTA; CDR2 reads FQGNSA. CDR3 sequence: CASSLVLGGGETQYF. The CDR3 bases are TGTGCCAGCAGCTTAGTACTGGGGGGAGGGGAGACCCAGTACTTC.

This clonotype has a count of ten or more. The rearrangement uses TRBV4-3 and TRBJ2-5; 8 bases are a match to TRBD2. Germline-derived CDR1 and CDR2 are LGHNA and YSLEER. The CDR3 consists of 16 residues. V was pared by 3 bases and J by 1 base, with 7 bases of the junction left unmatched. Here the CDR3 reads CASSQGPSGLQETQYF. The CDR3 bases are TGCGCCAGCAGCCAGGGTCCTAGCGGGCTCCAAGAGACCCAGTACTTC.

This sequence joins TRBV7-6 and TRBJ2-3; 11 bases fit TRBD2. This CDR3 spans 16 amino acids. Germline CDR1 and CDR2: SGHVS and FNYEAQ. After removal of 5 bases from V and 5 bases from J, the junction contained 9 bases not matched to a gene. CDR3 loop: CASSPGLAGSGDTQYF. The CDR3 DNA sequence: TGTGCCAGCAGCCCCGGACTAGCGGGCAGCGGAGATACGCAGTATTTT.

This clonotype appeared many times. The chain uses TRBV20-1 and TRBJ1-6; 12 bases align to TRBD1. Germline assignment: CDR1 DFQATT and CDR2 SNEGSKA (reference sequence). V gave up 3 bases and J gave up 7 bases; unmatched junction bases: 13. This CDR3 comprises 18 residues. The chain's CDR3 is CSARAGTGGARGNSPLHF. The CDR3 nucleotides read TGCAGTGCTAGGGCCGGGACAGGGGGCGCCCGAGGAAATTCACCCCTCCACTTT.

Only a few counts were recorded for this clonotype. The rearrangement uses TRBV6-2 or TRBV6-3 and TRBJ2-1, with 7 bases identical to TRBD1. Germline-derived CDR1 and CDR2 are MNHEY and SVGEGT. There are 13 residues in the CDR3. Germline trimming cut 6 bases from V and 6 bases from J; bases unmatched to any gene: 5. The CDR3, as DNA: TGTGCCAGCAGAATGACAGGGCTCAATGAGCAGTTCTTC. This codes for CASRMTGLNEQFF.